The subject of this entry is one T cell receptor beta chain. The antigen is unknown. This entry comes from a study of T cell repertoires in cytomegalovirus infection. The overall study: Matching HLA type, along with CMV infection, was indicated by public TCR beta signatures. Study results and caveats: Public TCR beta family frequency separated CMV-and-HLA carriers, including in an independent cohort.

Germline-derived CDR1 and CDR2 are MNHEY and SMNVEV (reference sequence). CDR3 length equals 15 residues. V shed 0 bases and J shed 3 bases, with 12 bases lying between them. MiXCR, run by TCRdb on the reads, gives a single entry per CDR3 protein. Among approximately 550,000 distinct CDR3 sequences listed, 16% were seen once. This receptor was taken from a human donor in good health (CMV status not recorded). Some clones in this sample may be carry-over from other donors' samples. What was sequenced was CD8+ T cells from PBMCs. The chain carries TRBV27 and TRBJ2-7, with D possibly being TRBD1 or TRBD2 (6 bases each). This chain's CDR3 is CASSLSSGGLYEQYF. CDR3 sequence (DNA): TGTGCCAGCAGTTTATCGTCCGGGGGCCTCTACGAGCAGTACTTC.